The TCR beta chain described here comes from a study of regulatory T cells in long-lasting Graves disease. Only a few counts were recorded for this clonotype. Its antigen is not identified. The CDR3 runs to 17 residues. V gave up 4 bases and J gave up 0 bases; unmatched junction bases: 5. Sequencing libraries for TCR beta were prepared with iRepertoire HTBI primers and Arm-PCR of CDR3 regions. TCRdb reprocessed the multiplex PCR reads with MiXCR, giving one entry per CDR3 protein. The sample records 450,000 to 600,000 distinct CDR3 sequences, about 16% being singletons. The study's findings and limits: TRBV28, TRBJ1-2 and TRBJ2-5 emerged as the favored segments in persistent disease.

Time point meaning: newly diagnosed GD, antithyroid drugs for less than 3 months. Preparation of the TCR library used RNA extracted from PBMCs. The data were also submitted as part of a second study, on T cells in Graves' hyperthyroidism and ophthalmopathy. That investigation notes: It was considered stable Graves' hyperthyroidism when ophthalmopathy did not progress within 18 months.

The material was peripheral blood mononuclear cells (PBMCs), obtained at new diagnosis, from a patient treated with antithyroid drugs. This TCR was recovered from a man aged 35-49 years with Graves disease. The rearrangement joins TRBV12-3 or TRBV12-4 to TRBJ2-3; TRBD2 matches 12 bases. CDR3 sequence: CASSSPLAGGSTDTQYF. Written as DNA, the CDR3 is TGTGCCAGCAGTTCTCCGCTAGCGGGGGGGAGCACAGATACGCAGTATTTT.